Reported below is one T cell receptor beta chain. Its antigen is still unknown. It was with 60 Vbeta and 13 Jbeta primers that the PCR ran. The protocol was immunoSEQ multiplex PCR, while the TCRdb copy is restricted to in-frame clones and leaves out a portion. Of 120,000 to 150,000 clones in the sample, around 80% were seen once. V was pared by 6 bases and J by 6 bases, with 13 bases between. The CDR3 is made up of 13 amino acids. Germline V gene lookup returns CDR1 MNHNY and CDR2 SVGAGI (reference sequence). The data derive from a study of cytomegalovirus exposure and HLA in healthy donors. Whole-study context: Some 90 million unique TCRs from HLA-typed donors were held in an early data release. Study-wide results and limits: Confirmation was obtained in vitro that a few CMV-associated chains are specific for CMV antigens. When a later analysis was performed, an Asian-associated ancestry cluster reportedly had fewer N-insertions than the roughly 640-donor mean. The study flagged approximately 180 TCR beta chains as cytomegalovirus-associated.

Sequences were obtained from PBMCs. The sequence was collected from a man in his forties or fifties in good health and CMV-seronegative. This chain uses TRBV6-6 with TRBJ2-3; possible D gene TRBD1, 5 bases. The CDR3: CASSISGLDTQYF. DNA of the CDR3: TGTGCCAGCAGCATTTCAGGGTTGGATACGCAGTATTTT.